This passage covers 2 T cell receptor beta chains from one sample sequenced in a study of shared clonotypes between healthy human individuals. Data came from immunoSEQ multiplex PCR; TCRdb stores just in-frame clones and leaves some out. The sample holds about 2.3 million clones, approximately 95% seen once. The sequenced material came from naive CD4+ T cells from PBMCs. Subset meaning: CD45RA+ positively selected. These receptors all come from a man aged 18 to 35 in good health. Some clones in this sample may be carry-over from other donors' samples.

The J gene is TRBJ1-1, the V gene TRBV7-3, with D tentatively TRBD1 (6 bases). The CDR3 spans 14 residues. CDR1 is SGHTA, CDR2 FQGTGA, per germline. V dropped 5 bases and J dropped 3 bases, with 13 bases sitting between them. This CDR3 is CASSPTGAYTEAFF. The CDR3 nucleotides read TGTGCCAGCAGCCCGACAGGAGCCTACACTGAAGCTTTCTTT.

Points on this clone: Distinct nucleotide sequences in the sample also encode this CDR3. The gene calls are TRBV4-2 and TRBJ2-7; D remains unclear. Trimming took 0 bases from V and 2 from J, leaving 8 bases between them. The CDR3 is 14 amino acids. The germline V gene has CDR1 LGHNA and CDR2 YNFKEQ. CDR3 sequence (DNA): TGTGCCAGCAGCCAAGATCCGGTTACCTACGAGCAGTACTTC. Its protein is CASSQDPVTYEQYF.